The 27 T cell receptor beta chains listed next were all sequenced from one sample in a study of blood T cells in healthy people across ages. Alongside a J-beta primer mix, a sample-barcoded 5' primer served in a second PCR lasting about 7 to 12 cycles. TCRdb recomputed calls from the 5' RACE reads with MiXCR, one row per CDR3 protein. The sample records approximately 880,000 distinct CDR3 sequences, about 44% being singletons. Sequencing used blood. The source of these receptors is a man younger than 40 in good health.

This sequence joins TRBV10-3 and TRBJ1-5; TRBD1 aligns across 7 bases. The CDR3 has 13 amino acids. Germline V gene lookup returns CDR1 ENHRY and CDR2 SYGVKD. J lost 4 bases, V lost 7 bases, and 4 bases had no gene match. CDR3 amino acids: CAIKGTDNQPQHF. As DNA, the CDR3 is TGTGCCATCAAAGGGACAGATAATCAGCCCCAGCATTTT.

A remark on this clonotype: One junction end disagrees with the germline gene, perhaps due to a read error. The chain has TRBV13 and TRBJ1-4; a possible D gene is TRBD1 (6 bases). The CDR3 totals 14 residues. Per germline, CDR1 PRHDT and CDR2 FYEKMQ (reference sequence). The CDR3 sequence: CANSLGAVGEKLFF. The CDR3 DNA reads as TGTGCCAACAGCTTGGGGGCTGTGGGTGAAAAACTGTTTTTT.

This rearrangement joins TRBV13 to TRBJ1-1; TRBD1 matches at 9 bases. This CDR3 is 15 amino acids long. J was trimmed by 3 bases and V by 4 bases; bases with no gene match: 6. CDR1 and CDR2 (germline): PRHDT, FYEKMQ (reference sequence). Here the CDR3 reads CASSSSWTGDTEAFF. The CDR3 nucleotides are TGTGCCAGCAGCTCTTCTTGGACAGGGGACACTGAAGCTTTCTTT.

The V call is TRBV29-1, the J call TRBJ2-3, with 16 bases identical to TRBD2. Losses at the gene ends were 5 bases for V and 5 bases for J; bases not matched to a gene: 4. This CDR3 is built from 15 residues. Germline V gene sequence: CDR1 SQVTM, CDR2 ANQGSEA. The CDR3 nucleotides read TGCAGCGTTCCGGGACTAGCGGGAGGGCGAGATACGCAGTATTTT. Its translation: CSVPGLAGGRDTQYF.

The chain couples TRBV6-5 to TRBJ1-2, with 7 bases identical to TRBD1. CDR1 is MNHEY, CDR2 SVGAGI, per germline. J gave up 6 bases and V 5 bases, and 6 bases lay outside the gene matches. This CDR3 comprises 13 residues. As DNA, the CDR3 is TGTGCCAGCAGTCCTACCGGGACAGATGGCTACACCTTC. Translation: CASSPTGTDGYTF.

The chain combines TRBV27 with TRBJ1-5; D might be TRBD1 (6 bases). The CDR3 consists of 15 residues. Germline CDR1 reads MNHEY; CDR2 reads SMNVEV (reference sequence). Trimming removed 4 bases from V and 5 bases from J, with 15 bases in between. CDR3 in DNA: TGTGCCAGCAGTTCCAGCCAGGGGCTCGATCAGCCCCAGCATTTT. It is translated as CASSSSQGLDQPQHF.

The chain is built from TRBV2 and TRBJ1-3; no clear D gene. From germline, CDR1 is SNHLY and CDR2 FYNNEI. This CDR3 region has 12 residues. The V end was cut by 2 bases, the J end by 1 base, with 0 bases between. In DNA, the CDR3 is TGTGCCAGCAGTGAATCTGGAAACACCATATATTTT. Translation: CASSESGNTIYF.

The J gene is TRBJ2-6, the V gene TRBV28, with D hard to call. The ends were cut back, 7 bases at V and 0 bases at J, with 13 bases in the middle. The CDR3 totals 16 residues. The germline gives CDR1 MDHEN, CDR2 SYDVKM. CDR3 loop: CASTSQPHSGANVLTF. Written as DNA, the CDR3 is TGTGCCAGCACTTCACAGCCTCACTCTGGGGCCAACGTCCTGACTTTC.

This clonotype has more than one count but fewer than ten. This chain uses TRBV6-2 or TRBV6-3 with TRBJ2-1; 9 bases match TRBD2. Germline loops: CDR1 MNHEY, CDR2 SVGEGT. Unmatched junction bases numbered 15, after V lost 8 bases and J lost 1 base. The CDR3 has 18 amino acids. CDR3 DNA: TGTGCCAGCGAAAAGGGGACTAGCATCTCCAAGTCCTACAATGAGCAGTTCTTC. This translates into CASEKGTSISKSYNEQFF.

This clonotype was detected once. This rearrangement joins TRBV20-1 to TRBJ1-2, with TRBD1 matching 8 bases. In germline, CDR1 is DFQATT, CDR2 SNEGSKA (reference sequence). CDR3 length equals 13 residues. J lost 3 bases, V lost 6 bases, and 6 bases had no gene match. The CDR3, as DNA: TGCAGTGCCCCACCGGACAGGGACTATGGCTACACCTTC. The encoded protein is CSAPPDRDYGYTF.

The V and J genes are TRBV7-8 and TRBJ1-5; D is ambiguous. The germline CDR1 and CDR2 sequences are SGHVS and FQNEAQ. V was trimmed by 1 base and J by 1 base, leaving 8 bases between them. The CDR3 has 15 amino acids. CDR3 nucleotides: TGTGCCAGCAGCTTAGTTGGGGAAAGCAATCAGCCCCAGCATTTT. Translating it yields CASSLVGESNQPQHF.

V and J are TRBV7-8 and TRBJ1-5, with D unclear. Germline CDR1 reads SGHVS; CDR2 reads FQNEAQ. The CDR3 is made up of 12 amino acids. Trimming stripped 4 bases from V and 9 bases from J, with 10 bases between. The DNA of the CDR3 is TGTGCCAGCAGCTCCGCCCGGGGGCCCCAGCATTTT. Translating gives CASSSARGPQHF.

This rearrangement joins TRBV25-1 to TRBJ2-7; D gene ambiguous. The CDR3 is 13 residues long. The germline V and J ends were trimmed by 1 base and 7 bases, with 11 bases remaining between them. The germline gives CDR1 MGHDK, CDR2 SYGVNS. The CDR3 sequence: CASSESGVWEQYF. The CDR3 DNA is TGTGCCAGCAGTGAATCGGGTGTCTGGGAGCAGTACTTC.

This sequence joins TRBV7-2 and TRBJ2-7; D might be TRBD2 (5 bases). V lost 5 bases and J lost 3, with 11 bases in between. The CDR3 contains 13 residues. The germline CDR1 and CDR2 sequences are SGHTA and FQGNSA. This chain's CDR3 is CASSPGLRYEQYF. The CDR3 DNA reads as TGTGCCAGCAGCCCTGGACTTCGCTACGAGCAGTACTTC.

This clonotype was found a few times. V and J are TRBV6-2 or TRBV6-3 and TRBJ2-1, with 8 bases matching TRBD2. This CDR3 region has 16 residues. V was pared by 5 bases and J by 6 bases, with 12 bases of the junction left unmatched. Per germline, CDR1 MNHEY and CDR2 SVGEGT. CDR3 sequence reads: CASSPTGGDLVNEQFF. The CDR3 nucleotides are TGTGCCAGCAGTCCCACGGGAGGGGATCTTGTCAATGAGCAGTTCTTC.

This clonotype has a handful of counts. The V and J genes are TRBV27 and TRBJ1-1; D gene ambiguous. The V gene's germline CDR1 is MNHEY and CDR2 SMNVEV (reference sequence). Between the trimmed V and J ends, which lost 2 bases and 6 bases, there was a span of 7 bases. CDR3 length: 12 residues. The CDR3 reads CASSLMGSEAFF. CDR3 DNA: TGTGCCAGCAGTTTAATGGGGTCTGAAGCTTTCTTT.

This clonotype was detected only a few times. This sequence joins TRBV5-6 and TRBJ2-7; D is unclear. The V end lost 0 bases, the J end lost 5 bases, and 15 bases lay between the germline ends. Per the germline V gene, CDR1 is SGHDT and CDR2 is YYEEEE. The CDR3 runs to 15 residues. CDR3 protein: CASSLGFADRHEQYF. The CDR3, as DNA: TGTGCCAGCAGCTTGGGATTTGCAGATCGCCACGAGCAGTACTTC.

The gene calls are TRBV11-2 and TRBJ2-3, with 16 bases that match TRBD2. Losses at the gene ends were 2 bases for V and 0 bases for J; bases not matched to a gene: 14. The V gene's germline CDR1 is SGHAT and CDR2 FQNNGV. The CDR3 runs 22 residues. The CDR3 DNA sequence: TGTGCCAGCAGCTTACTCCCTATAGTCCCGGGACTAGCGGGGGGGAGCACAGATACGCAGTATTTT. Amino acid sequence: CASSLLPIVPGLAGGSTDTQYF. Variable domain in full (rest from reference TRBV11-2 and TRBJ2-3): EAGVAQSPRYKIIEKRQSVAFWCNPISGHATLYWYQQILGQGPKLLIQFQNNGVVDDSQLPKDRFSAERLKGVDSTLKIQPAKLEDSAVYLCASSLLPIVPGLAGGSTDTQYFGPGTRLTVL.

The genes are TRBV7-9 and TRBJ2-4; either TRBD1 or TRBD2 may supply D (5 bases each). Deletions cut 0 bases from V and 6 bases from J, with 6 bases between. CDR3 length: 13 amino acids. Germline V gene data show CDR1 as SEHNR and CDR2 as FQNEAQ (reference sequence). CDR3: CASSLAGGNIQYF. As DNA, the CDR3 is TGTGCCAGCAGCTTAGCTGGGGGAAACATTCAGTACTTC.

The chain carries TRBV20-1 and TRBJ1-2; no clear D. Germline values: CDR1 DFQATT, CDR2 SNEGSKA (reference sequence). This CDR3 has 16 residues. The V end lost 3 bases, the J end lost 8 bases, and 25 bases lay between the germline ends. CDR3 sequence: CSASGFSGRPLEGYTF. The CDR3, as DNA: TGCAGTGCTAGTGGATTTTCGGGCAGACCGCTTGAAGGCTACACCTTC.

The chain links TRBV6-5 to TRBJ2-3; possible D gene TRBD2, 5 bases. There are 14 residues in the CDR3. From germline, CDR1 is MNHEY and CDR2 SVGAGI. Trimming shortened V by 6 bases and J by 2 bases, and 12 bases separated the two germline ends. In DNA, the CDR3 is TGTGCCAGCAGCGACGGACTCTACACAGATACGCAGTATTTT. Translation gives CASSDGLYTDTQYF.

The gene calls are TRBV7-8 and TRBJ1-2, with TRBD1 as a possible D gene (5 bases). From germline, CDR1 is SGHVS and CDR2 FQNEAQ. This CDR3 contains 13 residues. Trimming removed 5 bases at V and 5 bases at J, with 12 bases between. Written as DNA, the CDR3 is TGTGCCAGCAGCACAGCAGGGCATTATGGCTACACCTTC. Residues: CASSTAGHYGYTF.

Note on this clonotype: A read error may produce the germline difference seen at one junction end. V usage is TRBV29-1 and J usage is TRBJ2-3; 10 positions agree with TRBD2. CDR1 is SQVTM, CDR2 ANQGSEA, per germline. The CDR3 spans 14 residues. CDR3 DNA sequence: TGTAGCGTTGAAGGACTAGCGGCCTCAGATACGCAGTATTTT. The encoded protein is CSVEGLAASDTQYF.

This clonotype was detected a few times. This chain links TRBV7-9 with TRBJ2-3; D perhaps matches TRBD1 (6 bases). The CDR3 runs to 17 residues. Trimming removed 2 bases from V and 4 bases from J, with 19 bases in between. Germline V gene lookup returns CDR1 SEHNR and CDR2 FQNEAQ (reference sequence). The CDR3 DNA sequence: TGTGCCAGCAGCTTAAGGCAGAGCAGGGGTAGGCCAGATACGCAGTATTTT. This sequence encodes CASSLRQSRGRPDTQYF.

This clonotype was seen only once. J is TRBJ1-1 and V is TRBV15; TRBD1 matches at 7 bases. The J segment lost 10 bases and the V segment lost 5 bases, leaving 13 bases of the junction unmatched. The CDR3 is 14 amino acids. CDR1 and CDR2 from the germline V gene are LNHNV and YYDKDF (reference sequence). The DNA of the CDR3 is TGTGCCACCAGCCCCCCTACCGTTCAGGGGGTAGCTTTCTTT. This encodes CATSPPTVQGVAFF.

V usage is TRBV6-1 and J usage is TRBJ1-2; the match to TRBD1 covers 7 bases. The CDR3 spans 15 residues. Trimming at V came to 2 bases and at J to 1 base, leaving 4 bases not matched to a gene. Per germline, CDR1 MNHNS and CDR2 SASEGT. The CDR3 DNA is TGTGCCAGCAGTGAACAGGGGGTGGTTAACTATGGCTACACCTTC. Amino acids: CASSEQGVVNYGYTF.

The chain recombines TRBV4-2 with TRBJ2-5, with D tentatively TRBD2 (5 bases). The DNA end is more similar to TRBJ2-7, so the J call may be wrong. The CDR3 totals 14 residues. From germline, CDR1 is LGHNA and CDR2 YNFKEQ. CDR3 nucleotide sequence: TGTGCCAGCAGCCAGGCCGAGGGCATTGGCGAGCAGTACTTC. Amino acid sequence: CASSQAEGIGEQYF.